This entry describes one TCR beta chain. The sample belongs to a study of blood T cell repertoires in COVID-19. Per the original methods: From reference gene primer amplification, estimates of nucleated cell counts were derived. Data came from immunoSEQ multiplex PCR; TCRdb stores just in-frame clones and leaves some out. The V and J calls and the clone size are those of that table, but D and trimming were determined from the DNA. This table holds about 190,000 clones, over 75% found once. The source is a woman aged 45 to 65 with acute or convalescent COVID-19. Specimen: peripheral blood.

CDR3 coding DNA: TGTGCCAGTAGTAGGGGGACAGGGCGCGACACTGAAGCTTTCTTT. Residues: CASSRGTGRDTEAFF. The rearrangement joins TRBV19 to TRBJ1-1; 9 positions match TRBD1. The CDR3 is 15 amino acids. V shed 4 bases, J shed 3 bases, and the junction held 6 bases outside the gene matches. Germline V lookup: CDR1 LNHDA, CDR2 SQIVND (reference sequence).